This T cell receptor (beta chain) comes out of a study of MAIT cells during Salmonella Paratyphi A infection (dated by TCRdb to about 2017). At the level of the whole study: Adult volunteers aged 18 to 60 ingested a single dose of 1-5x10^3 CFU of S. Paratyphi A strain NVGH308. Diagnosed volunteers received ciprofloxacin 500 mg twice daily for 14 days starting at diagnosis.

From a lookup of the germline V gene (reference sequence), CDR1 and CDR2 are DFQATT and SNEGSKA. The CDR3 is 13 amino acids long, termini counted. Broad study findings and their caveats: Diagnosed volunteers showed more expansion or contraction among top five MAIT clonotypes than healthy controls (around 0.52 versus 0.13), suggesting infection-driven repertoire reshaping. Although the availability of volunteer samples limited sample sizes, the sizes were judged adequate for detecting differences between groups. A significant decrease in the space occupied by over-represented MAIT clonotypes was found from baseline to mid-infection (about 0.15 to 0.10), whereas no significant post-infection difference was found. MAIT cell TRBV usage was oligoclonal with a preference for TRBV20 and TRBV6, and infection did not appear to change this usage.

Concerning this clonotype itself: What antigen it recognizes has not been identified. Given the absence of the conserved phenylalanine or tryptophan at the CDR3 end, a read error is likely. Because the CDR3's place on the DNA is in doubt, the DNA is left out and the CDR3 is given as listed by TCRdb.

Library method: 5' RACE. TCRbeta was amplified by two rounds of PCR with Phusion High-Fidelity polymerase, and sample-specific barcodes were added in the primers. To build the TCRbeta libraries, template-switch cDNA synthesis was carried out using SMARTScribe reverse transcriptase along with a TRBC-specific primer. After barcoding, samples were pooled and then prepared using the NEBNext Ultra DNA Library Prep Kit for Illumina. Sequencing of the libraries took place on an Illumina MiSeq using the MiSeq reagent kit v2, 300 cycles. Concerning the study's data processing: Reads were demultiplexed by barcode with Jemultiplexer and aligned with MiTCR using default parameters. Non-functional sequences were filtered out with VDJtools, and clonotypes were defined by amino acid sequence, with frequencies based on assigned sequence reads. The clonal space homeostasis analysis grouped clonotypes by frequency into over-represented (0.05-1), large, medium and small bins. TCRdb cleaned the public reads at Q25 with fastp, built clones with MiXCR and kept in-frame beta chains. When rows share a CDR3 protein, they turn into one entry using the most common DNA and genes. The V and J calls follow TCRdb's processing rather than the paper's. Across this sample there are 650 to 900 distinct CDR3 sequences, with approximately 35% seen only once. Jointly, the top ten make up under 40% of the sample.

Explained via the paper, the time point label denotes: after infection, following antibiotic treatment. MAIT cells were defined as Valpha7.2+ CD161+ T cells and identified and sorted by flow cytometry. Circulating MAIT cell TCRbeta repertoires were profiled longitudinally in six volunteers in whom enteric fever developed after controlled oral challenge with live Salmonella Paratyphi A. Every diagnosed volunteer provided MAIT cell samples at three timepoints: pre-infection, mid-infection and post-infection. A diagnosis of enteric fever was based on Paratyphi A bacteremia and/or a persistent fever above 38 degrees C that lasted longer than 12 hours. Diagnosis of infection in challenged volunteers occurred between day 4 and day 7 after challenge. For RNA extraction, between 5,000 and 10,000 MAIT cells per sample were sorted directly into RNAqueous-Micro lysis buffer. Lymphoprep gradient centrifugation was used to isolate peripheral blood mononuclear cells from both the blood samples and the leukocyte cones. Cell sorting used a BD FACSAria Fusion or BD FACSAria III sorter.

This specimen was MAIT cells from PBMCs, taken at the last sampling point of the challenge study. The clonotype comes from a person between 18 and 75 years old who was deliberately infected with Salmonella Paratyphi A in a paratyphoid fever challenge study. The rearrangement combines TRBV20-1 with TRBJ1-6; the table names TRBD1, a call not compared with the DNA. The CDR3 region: CSAPQGEASPRHG.